This T cell receptor (beta chain) is drawn from a study of T-cell reconstitution after alpha-beta-depleted transplantation in children. Study-wide points: Among T cells one year after transplant, newly produced cells accounted for most counts and diversity. The origin of high day-60 TCRbeta diversity in some patients lay in surviving recipient T cells and thymic progenitors. As was reported, about two months after transplant, alpha-beta T cells came from several hundred expanded graft clones.

The length of the CDR3 is 15 residues. Germline values: CDR1 ENHRY, CDR2 SYGVKD. After removal of 5 bases from V and 10 bases from J, the junction contained 12 bases not matched to a gene. Regarding this clonotype: Its antigen remains unidentified.

TCRbeta library preparation incorporated unique molecular identifiers. TCRdb used MiXCR to reprocess the PCR reads, holding one entry per CDR3 protein. In the table there are under 750,000 distinct CDR3 sequences, 23% of which are singletons. The source is a boy less than two years old who had a stem cell transplant for acute myeloid leukemia, so the T cells may come from the graft donor. The sample in question was PBMCs, mostly from graft donor cells, obtained 360 days after TCRalphabeta/CD19-depleted stem cell transplant. The chain has TRBV10-3 and TRBJ2-1; 9 bases match TRBD1. CDR3 loop: CAISSRQGVPGEQFF. The DNA for the CDR3 is TGTGCCATCAGTAGTCGACAGGGGGTTCCAGGGGAGCAGTTCTTC.